This T cell receptor beta chain originates from a study of T-cell memory formation after mild COVID-19. The overall study: Across donors, TCR clusters were largely donor specific. Overall study results and limits: CD4+ bias marked clones expanding day 15 to 37, unlike balanced contracting clones. Those CD4+ clones that contracted were mainly in CM and EM (CD8+ ones in EMRA). The finding that pre-infection memory included some responding clones suggested that cross-reactive memory joined.

TCRdb analysed the 5' RACE reads with MiXCR anew, one entry per CDR3 protein. The repertoire holds about 340,000 distinct CDR3 sequences, with under 15% as singletons. The CDR3 extends over 15 amino acids. V lost 5 bases and J lost 3; bases outside the gene matches: 4. Germline V gene data show CDR1 as MNHEY and CDR2 as SVGAGI. With regard to this clonotype: Its specificity is unknown.

V is TRBV6-5 and J is TRBJ2-1; TRBD2 agrees at 10 bases. This clonotype originated in a man younger than 30 who had mild COVID-19 (a few samples of this study predate the infection). Cell type and time point are not known. The material sequenced was PBMCs or a T cell subset sorted from them (not recorded which). CDR3 region: CASSPSGGNYNEQFF. CDR3 DNA sequence: TGTGCCAGCAGTCCTAGCGGGGGAAACTACAATGAGCAGTTCTTC.